These 15 T cell receptor beta chains share one sample of origin, sequenced in a study of cytomegalovirus exposure and HLA in healthy donors. The PCR was carried out with 60 Vbeta primers and 13 Jbeta primers. Here immunoSEQ multiplex PCR was the method, and the copy in TCRdb shows in-frame clones only, minus some. This sample has some 130,000 clones, with over 60% found just once. Sequenced: PBMCs. The receptors come from a man aged 25-45 years in good health and CMV-seronegative.

V is TRBV28 and J is TRBJ1-2; the match to TRBD1 covers 9 bases. Unmatched junction bases numbered 3, after V lost 5 bases and J lost 2 bases. The CDR3 spans 14 residues. Germline CDR1 and CDR2: MDHEN and SYDVKM. The DNA of the CDR3 is TGTGCCAGCAGTACAGGGGGCTGGAACTATGGCTACACCTTC. This codes for CASSTGGWNYGYTF.

This clone was detected a few times. The V gene is TRBV18, the J gene TRBJ2-1; D may be TRBD1 (6 bases). Germline V CDR1 and CDR2: KGHSH, LQKENI. This CDR3 region has 13 residues. The germline V and J ends were trimmed by 3 bases and 7 bases, with 10 bases remaining between them. CDR3 DNA: TGTGCCAGCTCACCCACAGGGCTGAATGAGCAGTTCTTC. This sequence encodes CASSPTGLNEQFF.

This clone occurred once. The chain recombines TRBV4-1 with TRBJ2-1; possible D gene TRBD2, 6 bases. The CDR3 contains 13 residues. The V end lost 1 base, the J end lost 9 bases, and 10 bases lay between the germline ends. Germline V CDR1 and CDR2: MGHRA, YSYEKL. The CDR3, as DNA: TGCGCCAGCAGCCAAGGAATGGGGGGTGAGCAGTTCTTC. Translation gives CASSQGMGGEQFF.

This clone has just one count. The chain links TRBV6-6 to TRBJ2-3; 11 nucleotides agree with TRBD2. Trimming took 6 bases from V and 0 from J; bases not matched to a gene: 5. The CDR3 loop spans 16 amino acids. CDR1 MNHNY and CDR2 SVGAGI come from the germline V gene (reference sequence). Here the CDR3 reads CASSPRTSGSTDTQYF. In DNA, the CDR3 is TGTGCCAGCAGCCCTCGGACTAGCGGGAGCACAGATACGCAGTATTTT.

In its sample, this clone was seen once. The chain uses TRBV11-3 and TRBJ2-5, with 7 positions matching TRBD1. The closer fit of TRBJ2-7 to the DNA end suggests the J call may be wrong. Looked up from germline, CDR1 is SGHNT and CDR2 is YENEEA. CDR3 size: 15 residues. CDR3 DNA sequence: TGTGCCAGCAGCAAGATAGGGGCAGGGGGATACGAGCAGTACTTC. As protein: CASSKIGAGGYEQYF.

The CDR3 DNA reads as TGTGCCAGCAGTTACTCGCGAACTAGCAATCAGCCCCAGCATTTT. It encodes CASSYSRTSNQPQHF. The chain links TRBV6-5 to TRBJ1-5; D is ambiguous. V lost 0 bases and J lost 0, with 6 bases in between. The CDR3 is 15 residues long. Germline CDR1 is MNHEY and CDR2 is SVGAGI.

This clone occurred a few times. The chain is built from TRBV6-5 and TRBJ2-5, with 7 positions matching TRBD2. The J call could be wrong; TRBJ2-7 is a better fit for the DNA end. Germline assignment: CDR1 MNHEY and CDR2 SVGAGI. The CDR3 loop spans 14 amino acids. The CDR3 region is CASSYTLADYEQYF. The CDR3 bases are TGTGCCAGCAGTTACACCCTAGCGGACTACGAGCAGTACTTC.

This clone showed up just a few times. This chain connects TRBV4-2 to TRBJ1-2, with 10 bases matching TRBD1. The J segment lost 2 bases and the V segment lost 4 bases, leaving 7 bases of the junction unmatched. The CDR3 consists of 16 residues. The V gene's germline CDR1 is LGHNA and CDR2 YNFKEQ. As DNA, the CDR3 is TGTGCCAGCAGCCTCAGCTCGGGACAGGGGAACTATGGCTACACCTTC. Residues: CASSLSSGQGNYGYTF.

This chain joins TRBV5-4 and TRBJ2-2; TRBD1 is a possible D gene (6 bases). The CDR3 has 14 residues. The germline V gene encodes CDR1 SGHNT and CDR2 YYREEE (reference sequence). The V and J ends lost 6 bases and 2 bases respectively, with 11 bases between them. The CDR3 DNA follows: TGTGCCAGCACCCCCGGGACAAACACCGGGGAGCTGTTTTTT. Its protein is CASTPGTNTGELFF.

The chain combines TRBV9 with TRBJ2-1; 14 bases line up with TRBD2. The CDR3 totals 15 residues. V gave up 0 bases and J gave up 13 bases; unmatched junction bases: 6. Per the germline V gene, CDR1 is SGDLS and CDR2 is YYNGEE. The CDR3 region is CASSVATGLAGDQFF. The CDR3, as DNA: TGTGCCAGCAGCGTAGCTACGGGACTAGCGGGAGACCAGTTCTTC.

This clone was seen a handful of times. The chain employs TRBV13 and TRBJ2-7; tentatively, D is TRBD1 (6 bases). Per germline, CDR1 PRHDT and CDR2 FYEKMQ (reference sequence). The V end lost 0 bases, the J end lost 0 bases, and 15 bases lay between the germline ends. There are 17 residues in the CDR3. DNA of the CDR3: TGTGCCAGCAGCTTAGGGGGAACTAGGGGGAGCTCCTACGAGCAGTACTTC. This translates into CASSLGGTRGSSYEQYF.

About this clone itself: Other DNA sequences in this specimen translate into the identical CDR3. V gene TRBV7-3 combines with J gene TRBJ2-7, with TRBD2 matching 13 bases. Germline CDR1 reads SGHTA; CDR2 reads FQGTGA. J lost 2 bases, V lost 5 bases, and 3 bases had no gene match. The CDR3 runs to 15 residues. Here the CDR3 reads CASSLLAGGPYEQYF. CDR3 nucleotide sequence: TGTGCCAGCAGCCTACTAGCGGGAGGGCCCTACGAGCAGTACTTC.

This clone was seen just once. The rearrangement links TRBV7-3 to TRBJ2-2; a possible D gene is TRBD2 (6 bases). Trimming stripped 1 base from V and 6 bases from J, with 15 bases between. The CDR3 extends over 16 amino acids. Germline V gives CDR1 SGHTA, CDR2 FQGTGA. The DNA for the CDR3 is TGTGCCAGCAGCTTAAATTCTGTGGCGGGACCCGGGGAGCTGTTTTTT. It is translated as CASSLNSVAGPGELFF.

This clone was counted once. CDR3 region: CASSPTYGGNTIYF. The CDR3 DNA reads as TGTGCCAGCAGTCCAACCTATGGTGGAAACACCATATATTTT. The rearrangement joins TRBV6-5 to TRBJ1-3; D not resolved. V gave up 5 bases and J gave up 3 bases, with 11 bases separating them. Germline V gene data show CDR1 as MNHEY and CDR2 as SVGAGI. CDR3 length: 14 amino acids.

The J gene is TRBJ1-1, the V gene TRBV10-3; no clear D gene. The CDR3 is 14 residues long. Trimming cost V 2 bases and J 5 bases, with 12 bases left between them. Germline V CDR1 and CDR2: ENHRY, SYGVKD. CDR3 amino acids: CAISERDTFTEAFF. The CDR3 DNA sequence: TGTGCCATCAGTGAGCGGGATACCTTTACTGAAGCTTTCTTT.